This TCR beta chain was captured in a study of blood T cells in healthy people across ages. Findings and limits, study-wide: Diversity was estimated from one million T cells, and these estimates were considered underestimates. The CMV status of each donor remained undetermined, and this could have confounded shifts in expanded clonotypes.

This clonotype came up once. As yet, its antigen is unknown. Each sample gave at least 6.5 million isolated PBMCs. Combining a sample-barcoded 5' primer with a J-beta primer mix, a second PCR ran for roughly 7 to 12 cycles. MiXCR, applied by TCRdb to the 5' RACE reads, yields one record per CDR3 protein. The table has about 970,000 distinct CDR3 sequences, roughly 50% seen once; the top ten hold 20% to 25%. V dropped 5 bases and J dropped 11; count of bases not matched to a gene: 12. The V gene's germline CDR1 is MDHEN and CDR2 SYDVKM. This CDR3 is 14 amino acids long. The rearrangement joins TRBV28 to TRBJ2-5; 9 nucleotides line up with TRBD2. The sequence was obtained from a woman in her fifties or sixties in good health. The sample comprised blood. The CDR3 spells CASSLPLAGNEQYF. DNA of the CDR3: TGTGCCAGCAGTCTCCCACTAGCGGGCAATGAGCAGTACTTC. Full variable domain (rest looked up from reference TRBV28 and TRBJ2-5): DVKVTQSSRYLVKRTGEKVFLECVQDMDHENMFWYRQDPGLGLRLIYFSYDVKMKEKGDIPEGYSVSREKKERFSLILESASTNQTSMYLCASSLPLAGNEQYFGPGTRLLVL.